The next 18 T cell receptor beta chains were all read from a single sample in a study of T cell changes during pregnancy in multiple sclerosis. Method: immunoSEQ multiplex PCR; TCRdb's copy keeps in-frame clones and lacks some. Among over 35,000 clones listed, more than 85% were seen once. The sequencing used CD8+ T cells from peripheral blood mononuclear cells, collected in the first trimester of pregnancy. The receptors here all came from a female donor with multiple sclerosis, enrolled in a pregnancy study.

CDR3 amino acids: CASSLGTGDYSNQPQHF. The CDR3 DNA is TGTGCCAGCAGCTTAGGGACAGGGGATTATAGCAATCAGCCCCAGCATTTT. This chain connects TRBV11-2 to TRBJ1-5; 9 positions agree with TRBD1. Germline V gene lookup returns CDR1 SGHAT and CDR2 FQNNGV. The CDR3 covers 17 residues. V trimming: 1 base; J trimming: 0 bases; junction bases outside the gene matches: 4. The full variable domain, completed using reference TRBV11-2 and TRBJ1-5, is EAGVAQSPRYKIIEKRQSVAFWCNPISGHATLYWYQQILGQGPKLLIQFQNNGVVDDSQLPKDRFSAERLKGVDSTLKIQPAKLEDSAVYLCASSLGTGDYSNQPQHFGDGTRLSIL.

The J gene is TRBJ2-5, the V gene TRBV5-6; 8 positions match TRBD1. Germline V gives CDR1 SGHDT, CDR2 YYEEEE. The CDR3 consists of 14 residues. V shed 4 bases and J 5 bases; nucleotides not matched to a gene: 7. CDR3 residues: CASSAQGAAETQYF. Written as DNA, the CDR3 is TGTGCCAGCAGCGCTCAGGGGGCAGCTGAGACCCAGTACTTC.

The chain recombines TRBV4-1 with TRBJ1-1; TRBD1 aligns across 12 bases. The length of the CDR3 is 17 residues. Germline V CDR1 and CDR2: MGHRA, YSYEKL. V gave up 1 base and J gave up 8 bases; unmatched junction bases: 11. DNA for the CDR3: TGCGCCAGCAGCCAAGTGGGGACAGGGGGCATGGGAGAGGAAGCTTTCTTT. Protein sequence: CASSQVGTGGMGEEAFF.

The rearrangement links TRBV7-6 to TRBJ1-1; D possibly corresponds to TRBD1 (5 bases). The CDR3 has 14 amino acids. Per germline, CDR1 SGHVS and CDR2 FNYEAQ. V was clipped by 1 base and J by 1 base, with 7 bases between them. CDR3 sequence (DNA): TGTGCCAGCAGCTTAGGGGGCAGGAACACTGAAGCTTTCTTT. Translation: CASSLGGRNTEAFF.

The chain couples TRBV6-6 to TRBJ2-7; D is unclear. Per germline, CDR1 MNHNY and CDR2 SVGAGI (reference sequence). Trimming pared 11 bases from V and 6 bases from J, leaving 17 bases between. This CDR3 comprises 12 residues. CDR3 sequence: CALSTARGEQYF. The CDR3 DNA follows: TGTGCCCTTTCGACCGCCCGAGGCGAGCAGTACTTC.

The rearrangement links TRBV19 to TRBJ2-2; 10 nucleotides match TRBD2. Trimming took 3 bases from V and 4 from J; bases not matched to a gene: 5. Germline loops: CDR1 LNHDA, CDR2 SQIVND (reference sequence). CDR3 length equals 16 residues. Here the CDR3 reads CASSISGGAATGELFF. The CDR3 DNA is TGTGCCAGTAGTATCAGCGGGGGGGCGGCCACCGGGGAGCTGTTTTTT.

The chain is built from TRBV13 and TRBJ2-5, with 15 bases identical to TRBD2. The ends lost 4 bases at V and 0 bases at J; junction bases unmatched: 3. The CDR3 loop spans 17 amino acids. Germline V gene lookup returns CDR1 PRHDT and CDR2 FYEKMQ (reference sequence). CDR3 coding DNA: TGTGCCAGCAGCTCACGGACTAGCGGGGGGGACCAAGAGACCCAGTACTTC. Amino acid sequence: CASSSRTSGGDQETQYF.

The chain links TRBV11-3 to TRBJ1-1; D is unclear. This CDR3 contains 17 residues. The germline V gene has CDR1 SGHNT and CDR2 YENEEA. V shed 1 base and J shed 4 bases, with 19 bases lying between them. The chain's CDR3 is CASSLGGVGKEATEAFF. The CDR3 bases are TGTGCCAGCAGCTTAGGCGGGGTGGGTAAGGAGGCCACTGAAGCTTTCTTT.

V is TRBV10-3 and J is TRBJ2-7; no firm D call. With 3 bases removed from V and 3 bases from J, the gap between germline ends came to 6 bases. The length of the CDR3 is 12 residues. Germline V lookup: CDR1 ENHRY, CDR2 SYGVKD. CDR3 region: CAISDPVYEQYF. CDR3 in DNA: TGTGCCATCAGTGACCCGGTCTACGAGCAGTACTTC.

CDR3 in amino acids: CASAIRGGTEAFF. The CDR3 DNA reads as TGTGCCAGCGCAATAAGGGGCGGCACTGAAGCTTTCTTT. V is TRBV27 and J is TRBJ1-1, with TRBD1 as a possible D gene (5 bases). V was pared by 8 bases and J by 4 bases, with 14 bases between. The CDR3 contains 13 residues. Germline V gene data show CDR1 as MNHEY and CDR2 as SMNVEV (reference sequence).

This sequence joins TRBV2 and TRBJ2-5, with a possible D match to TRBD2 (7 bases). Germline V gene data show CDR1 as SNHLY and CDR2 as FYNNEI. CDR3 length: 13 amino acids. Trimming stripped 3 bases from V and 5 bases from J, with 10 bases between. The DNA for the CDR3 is TGTGCCAGCAGTGAGGGGGGGCCGGAGACCCAGTACTTC. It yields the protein CASSEGGPETQYF.

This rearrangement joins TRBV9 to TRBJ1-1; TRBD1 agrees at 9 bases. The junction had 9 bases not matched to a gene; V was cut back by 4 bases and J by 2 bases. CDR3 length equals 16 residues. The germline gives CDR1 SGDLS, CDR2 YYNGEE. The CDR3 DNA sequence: TGTGCCAGCAGCACACACGCGGGACAGGGAAACACTGAAGCTTTCTTT. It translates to CASSTHAGQGNTEAFF.

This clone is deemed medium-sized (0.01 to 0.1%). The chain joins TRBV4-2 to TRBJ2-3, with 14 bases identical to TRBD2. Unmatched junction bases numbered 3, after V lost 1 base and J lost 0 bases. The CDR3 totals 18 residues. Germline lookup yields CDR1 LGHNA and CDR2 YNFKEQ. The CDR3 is CASSQGLAGGPSTDTQYF. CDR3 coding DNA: TGTGCCAGCAGCCAAGGACTAGCGGGGGGGCCTAGCACAGATACGCAGTATTTT.

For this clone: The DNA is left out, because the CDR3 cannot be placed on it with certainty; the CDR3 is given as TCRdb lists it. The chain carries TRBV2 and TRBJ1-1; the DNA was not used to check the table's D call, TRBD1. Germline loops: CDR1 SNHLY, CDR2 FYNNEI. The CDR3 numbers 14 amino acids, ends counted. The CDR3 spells CASILDTMGTEAFF.

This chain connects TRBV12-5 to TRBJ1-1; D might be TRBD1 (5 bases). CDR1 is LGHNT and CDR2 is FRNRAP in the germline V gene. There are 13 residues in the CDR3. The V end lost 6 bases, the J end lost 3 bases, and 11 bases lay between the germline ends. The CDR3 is CASGRGADTEAFF. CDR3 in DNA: TGTGCTAGTGGCCGTGGGGCGGACACTGAAGCTTTCTTT.

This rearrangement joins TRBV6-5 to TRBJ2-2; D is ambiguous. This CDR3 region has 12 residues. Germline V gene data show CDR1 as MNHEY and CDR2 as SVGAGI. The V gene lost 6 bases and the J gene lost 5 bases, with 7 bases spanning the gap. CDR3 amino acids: CASRSRTGELFF. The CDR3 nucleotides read TGTGCCAGCAGGTCCAGGACCGGGGAGCTGTTTTTT.

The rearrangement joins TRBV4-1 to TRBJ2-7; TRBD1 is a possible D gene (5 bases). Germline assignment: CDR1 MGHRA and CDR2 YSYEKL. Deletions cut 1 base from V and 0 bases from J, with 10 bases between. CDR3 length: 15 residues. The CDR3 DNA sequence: TGCGCCAGCAGCCAAGGAGGACACAGCTCCTACGAGCAGTACTTC. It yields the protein CASSQGGHSSYEQYF.

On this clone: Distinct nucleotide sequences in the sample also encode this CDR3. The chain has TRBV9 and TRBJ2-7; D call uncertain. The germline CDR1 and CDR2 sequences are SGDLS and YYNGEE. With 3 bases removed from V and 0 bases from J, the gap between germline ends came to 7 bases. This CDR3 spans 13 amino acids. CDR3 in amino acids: CASSDGGSYEQYF. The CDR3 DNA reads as TGTGCCAGCAGCGACGGTGGCTCCTACGAGCAGTACTTC.